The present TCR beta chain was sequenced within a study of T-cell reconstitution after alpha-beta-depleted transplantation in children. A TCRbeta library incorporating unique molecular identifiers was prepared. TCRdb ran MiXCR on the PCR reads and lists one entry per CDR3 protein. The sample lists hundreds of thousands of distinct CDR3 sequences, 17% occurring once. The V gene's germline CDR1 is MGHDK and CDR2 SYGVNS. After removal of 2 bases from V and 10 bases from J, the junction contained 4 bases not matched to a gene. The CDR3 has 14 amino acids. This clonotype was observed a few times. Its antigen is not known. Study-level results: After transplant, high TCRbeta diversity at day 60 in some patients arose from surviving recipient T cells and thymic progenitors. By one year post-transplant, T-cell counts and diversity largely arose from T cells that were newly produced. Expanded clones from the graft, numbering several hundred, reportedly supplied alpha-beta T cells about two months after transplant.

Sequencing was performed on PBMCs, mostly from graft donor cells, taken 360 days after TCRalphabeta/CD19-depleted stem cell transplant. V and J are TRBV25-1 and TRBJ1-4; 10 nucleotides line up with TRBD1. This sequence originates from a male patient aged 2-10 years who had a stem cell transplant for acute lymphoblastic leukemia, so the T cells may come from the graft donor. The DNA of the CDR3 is TGTGCCAGCAGTGAACTGGGACAGGGGCGAAAACTGTTTTTT. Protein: CASSELGQGRKLFF.